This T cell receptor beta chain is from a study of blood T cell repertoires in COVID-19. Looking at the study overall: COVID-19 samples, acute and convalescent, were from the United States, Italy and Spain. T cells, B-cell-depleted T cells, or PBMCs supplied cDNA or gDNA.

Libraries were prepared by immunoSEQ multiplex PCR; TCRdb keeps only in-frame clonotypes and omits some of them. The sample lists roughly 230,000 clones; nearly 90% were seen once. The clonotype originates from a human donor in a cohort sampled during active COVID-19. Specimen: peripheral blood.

The CDR3 nucleotides read TGTGCCAGCAGCCTCAGCCAGCTACAGGGTTTAGGTGAAAAACTGTTTTTT. Translated, it gives CASSLSQLQGLGEKLFF. V and J are TRBV13 and TRBJ1-4; D may be TRBD1 (6 bases). CDR1 and CDR2 from the germline V gene are PRHDT and FYEKMQ (reference sequence). V shed 5 bases and J shed 7 bases, with 23 bases lying between them. The CDR3 covers 17 residues.